Listed below are T cell receptor beta chains from one sample, sequenced in a study of blood T cell repertoires in COVID-19. The data were produced by immunoSEQ multiplex PCR, yet TCRdb's version contains in-frame clones alone and is incomplete. The sample has over 250,000 clones, around nine tenths seen once. The specimen was PBMCs or T cells enriched from blood (not recorded which). The receptors derive from a woman in her sixties who had recovered from COVID-19. Each CDR3 is given with its conserved first and last residue. A D gene is named only where the DNA matches it firmly. The size of a clone is reported for some rows only, either as once, few or many, or as a class for expanded clones.

d_call: TRBD1; clone_size: .; v_call: TRBV11-2; cdr3_length: 14; j_call: TRBJ1-2; cdr3_nt: TGTGCCAGCAGCGCCCAGGGGGTGACGAATGGCTACACCTTC; cdr3_aa: CASSAQGVTNGYTF
d_call: .; clone_size: few; v_call: TRBV5-1; cdr3_length: 14; j_call: TRBJ2-7; cdr3_nt: TGCGCCAGCAGCCCCTCCCAAGGGGTCGGCGAGCAGTACTTC; cdr3_aa: CASSPSQGVGEQYF
d_call: TRBD2; clone_size: once; v_call: TRBV9; cdr3_length: 13; j_call: TRBJ2-5; cdr3_nt: TGTGCCAGCAGCCCTCGGGGGGGAGAGACCCAGTACTTC; cdr3_aa: CASSPRGGETQYF
d_call: TRBD2; clone_size: .; v_call: TRBV15; cdr3_length: 16; j_call: TRBJ2-5; cdr3_nt: TGTGCCACCAGCAGCGCTAGCGGGGGGCTTATGGAGACCCAGTACTTC; cdr3_aa: CATSSASGGLMETQYF
d_call: TRBD2; clone_size: .; v_call: TRBV9; cdr3_length: 16; j_call: TRBJ2-1; cdr3_nt: TGTGCCAGCAGCGAACGACTAGGCGGGAGCATAAATGAGCAGTTCTTC; cdr3_aa: CASSERLGGSINEQFF
d_call: .; clone_size: .; v_call: TRBV24-1; cdr3_length: 14; j_call: TRBJ1-1; cdr3_nt: TGTGCCACCCAGCCTGGGGGGGGGCAAACTGAAGCTTTCTTT; cdr3_aa: CATQPGGGQTEAFF
d_call: .; clone_size: .; v_call: TRBV11-2; cdr3_length: 13; j_call: TRBJ2-1; cdr3_nt: TGTGCCAGCAGCAGTGGGGGGTACAATGAGCAGTTCTTC; cdr3_aa: CASSSGGYNEQFF
d_call: .; clone_size: .; v_call: TRBV30; cdr3_length: 14; j_call: TRBJ2-6; cdr3_nt: TGTGCCTGGAGGCAGGTGGGTGGGGCCAACGTCCTGACTTTC; cdr3_aa: CAWRQVGGANVLTF
d_call: .; clone_size: .; v_call: TRBV7-2; cdr3_length: 14; j_call: TRBJ1-5; cdr3_nt: TGTGCCAGCAGCTTACAACAGGGTGATCAGCCCCAGCATTTT; cdr3_aa: CASSLQQGDQPQHF
d_call: .; clone_size: .; v_call: TRBV12-3/TRBV12-4; cdr3_length: 13; j_call: TRBJ2-7; cdr3_nt: TGTGCCAGCAGTTTACCGGGAGAGAACGAGCAGTACTTC; cdr3_aa: CASSLPGENEQYF
d_call: TRBD1; clone_size: .; v_call: TRBV12-3/TRBV12-4; cdr3_length: 13; j_call: TRBJ1-2; cdr3_nt: TGTGCCAGCGTCCGGGACAGGGGAAGTGGCTACACCTTC; cdr3_aa: CASVRDRGSGYTF
d_call: .; clone_size: .; v_call: TRBV15; cdr3_length: 13; j_call: TRBJ2-1; cdr3_nt: TGTGCCACCAGCAGGGGGCAAAGTGAGGAGCAGTTCTTC; cdr3_aa: CATSRGQSEEQFF
d_call: .; clone_size: .; v_call: TRBV12-3/TRBV12-4; cdr3_length: 12; j_call: TRBJ1-2; cdr3_nt: TGTGCCAGCAGTTTTTCCCTTCATGGCTACACCTTC; cdr3_aa: CASSFSLHGYTF
d_call: TRBD2; clone_size: .; v_call: TRBV11-2; cdr3_length: 17; j_call: TRBJ2-1; cdr3_nt: TGTGCCAGCAGCTTAGAGGCGGGACTAGCGGAATACAATGAGCAGTTCTTC; cdr3_aa: CASSLEAGLAEYNEQFF
d_call: .; clone_size: .; v_call: TRBV24-1; cdr3_length: 17; j_call: TRBJ2-3; cdr3_nt: TGTGCCACCAGTGACCCTGGACTAAAGGGTGAAACAGATACGCAGTATTTT; cdr3_aa: CATSDPGLKGETDTQYF
d_call: .; clone_size: .; v_call: TRBV10-1; cdr3_length: 13; j_call: TRBJ1-1; cdr3_nt: TGCGCCAGCAGTGGGACAGTCGGGTCTGAAGCTTTCTTT; cdr3_aa: CASSGTVGSEAFF
d_call: TRBD1; clone_size: once; v_call: TRBV6-5; cdr3_length: 14; j_call: TRBJ2-3; cdr3_nt: TGTGCCAGCAGTTACTCGACAGGGTTAGATACGCAGTATTTT; cdr3_aa: CASSYSTGLDTQYF
d_call: TRBD1; clone_size: .; v_call: TRBV5-1; cdr3_length: 14; j_call: TRBJ2-7; cdr3_nt: TGCGCCAGCAGCCCGAGGACAGGGTTGGGCGAGCAGTACTTC; cdr3_aa: CASSPRTGLGEQYF
d_call: .; clone_size: .; v_call: TRBV7-3; cdr3_length: 14; j_call: TRBJ1-1; cdr3_nt: TGTGCCAGCAGGGTCAAGGGGGGGAGCACTGAAGCTTTCTTT; cdr3_aa: CASRVKGGSTEAFF
d_call: .; clone_size: .; v_call: TRBV2; cdr3_length: 13; j_call: TRBJ1-6; cdr3_nt: TGTGCCAGCAGTTTAGGGGGGGATTCACCCCTCCACTTT; cdr3_aa: CASSLGGDSPLHF
d_call: .; clone_size: .; v_call: TRBV2; cdr3_length: 13; j_call: TRBJ1-1; cdr3_nt: TGTGCCAGCAGTGGGCCGGGGAACACTGAAGCTTTCTTT; cdr3_aa: CASSGPGNTEAFF
d_call: .; clone_size: .; v_call: TRBV28; cdr3_length: 13; j_call: TRBJ1-1; cdr3_nt: TGTGCCAGCCTAGCGCGAATGAACACTGAAGCTTTCTTT; cdr3_aa: CASLARMNTEAFF
d_call: .; clone_size: .; v_call: TRBV27; cdr3_length: 12; j_call: TRBJ2-7; cdr3_nt: TGTGCCAGCAGTTTGACAGCGGGCGAGCAGTACTTC; cdr3_aa: CASSLTAGEQYF
d_call: .; clone_size: once; v_call: TRBV30; cdr3_length: 16; j_call: TRBJ1-4; cdr3_nt: TGTGCCTGGAGTGCCATAGGGGGACGACTTAATGAAAAACTGTTTTTT; cdr3_aa: CAWSAIGGRLNEKLFF
d_call: TRBD1; clone_size: few; v_call: TRBV18; cdr3_length: 14; j_call: TRBJ2-7; cdr3_nt: TGTGCCAGCTCGGACAGGGGGCTTACTAACGAGCAGTACTTC; cdr3_aa: CASSDRGLTNEQYF
d_call: .; clone_size: .; v_call: TRBV5-1; cdr3_length: 16; j_call: TRBJ2-2; cdr3_nt: TGCGCCAGCAGCCACGCTAGCGGACAGTTCACCGGGGAGCTGTTTTTT; cdr3_aa: CASSHASGQFTGELFF
d_call: .; clone_size: .; v_call: TRBV6-5; cdr3_length: 14; j_call: TRBJ1-1; cdr3_nt: TGTGCCAGCAAGCCGGGAAGAATGAACACTGAAGCTTTCTTT; cdr3_aa: CASKPGRMNTEAFF
d_call: .; clone_size: once; v_call: TRBV29-1; cdr3_length: 12; j_call: TRBJ2-5; cdr3_nt: TGCAGCGTTTCGTCAGGTATAGAGACCCAGTACTTC; cdr3_aa: CSVSSGIETQYF